This T cell receptor (beta chain) was identified in a study of cytomegalovirus exposure and HLA in healthy donors. The PCR contained 60 Vbeta and 13 Jbeta primers. TCRdb keeps only in-frame clones here, not all; method: immunoSEQ multiplex PCR. This repertoire includes more than 40,000 clones. The receptor's source is a man aged 35 to 55 in good health and CMV-seropositive. Sequencing was carried out using PBMCs.

The CDR3 DNA sequence: TGTGCCAGCAGCTTAGATGAGGATCTCACTCAGTACTTC. Its translation: CASSLDEDLTQYF. The chain links TRBV7-9 to TRBJ2-4; no clear D gene. Looked up from germline, CDR1 is SEHNR and CDR2 is FQNEAQ (reference sequence). Trimming pared 1 base from V and 12 bases from J, leaving 13 bases between. The CDR3 loop spans 13 amino acids.